This T cell receptor (beta chain) comes out of a study of blood T cell repertoires in COVID-19. Study-wide background: Material from acute and convalescent COVID-19 was sourced from the United States, Italy and Spain. Sources were T cells, B-cell-depleted T cells, or PBMCs; the material itself was cDNA or gDNA.

Study processing details: Estimation of nucleated cell counts relied on the amplification of reference gene primers. This table comes from immunoSEQ multiplex PCR, and its TCRdb copy is limited to in-frame clones, with some not included. The V and J calls and clone size were taken over from that table, and D and trimming were inferred from the DNA. This sample has about 140,000 clones, with roughly 84% found just once. The receptor was derived from a woman aged 55 to 70 with acute or convalescent COVID-19. The source material was peripheral blood.

CDR3 amino acids: CASSPNGRGYNSPLHF. In nucleotides, the CDR3 is TGTGCCAGCAGTCCAAATGGCCGAGGCTATAATTCACCCCTCCACTTT. The J gene is TRBJ1-6, the V gene TRBV28; no reliable D call. With 5 bases removed from V and 3 bases from J, the gap between germline ends came to 14 bases. The germline V gene has CDR1 MDHEN and CDR2 SYDVKM. This CDR3 is 16 amino acids long.